Presented here are 5 T cell receptor beta chains from one specimen sequenced in a study of blood T cell dynamics during melanoma immunotherapy. Documented time point: week 3, after first cycle of checkpoint inhibitor. Data came from immunoSEQ multiplex PCR; TCRdb stores just in-frame clones and leaves some out. The sample lists roughly 10,000 clones, less than 90% occurring once. The sample in question was blood, obtained from a patient treated with checkpoint blockade. The receptors were gathered from a human donor with melanoma.

This clone occurred a few times. The chain recombines TRBV7-2 with TRBJ2-7; D perhaps matches TRBD1 (7 bases). The V end lost 0 bases, the J end lost 8 bases, and 14 bases lay between the germline ends. The CDR3 is 14 amino acids. Germline V gene data show CDR1 as SGHTA and CDR2 as FQGNSA. CDR3 residues: CASSLASAGGKQYF. For the CDR3, the DNA is TGTGCCAGCAGCTTAGCGTCGGCAGGGGGGAAGCAGTACTTC.

The chain employs TRBV5-4 and TRBJ2-3, with a tentative D call TRBD2 (7 bases). The CDR3 consists of 16 residues. Germline V gene data show CDR1 as SGHNT and CDR2 as YYREEE (reference sequence). V lost 0 bases, J lost 5 bases, and 16 bases lay in between. The CDR3 nucleotides read TGTGCCAGCAGCTTGGAGGGGGGGGCAGATATAGATACGCAGTATTTT. Translation: CASSLEGGADIDTQYF. The full variable domain, completed using reference TRBV5-4 and TRBJ2-3, is ETGVTQSPTHLIKTRGQQVTLRCSSQSGHNTVSWYQQALGQGPQFIFQYYREEENGRGNFPPRFSGLQFPNYSSELNVNALELDDSALYLCASSLEGGADIDTQYFGPGTRLTVL.

This sequence joins TRBV6-5 and TRBJ1-5, with D unclear. Per the germline V gene, CDR1 is MNHEY and CDR2 is SVGAGI. Between the trimmed V and J ends, which lost 6 bases and 9 bases, there was a span of 15 bases. The CDR3 consists of 13 residues. The CDR3 reads CASSFSTFSPQHF. For the CDR3, the DNA is TGTGCCAGCAGCTTTTCCACCTTCTCGCCCCAGCATTTT.

V and J are TRBV18 and TRBJ2-7; 16 bases match TRBD2. The ends lost 4 bases at V and 1 base at J; junction bases unmatched: 7. The V gene's germline CDR1 is KGHSH and CDR2 LQKENI. The CDR3 is made up of 18 amino acids. CDR3: CASSLGTSGGAESYEQYF. The CDR3 DNA sequence: TGTGCCAGCTCACTCGGGACTAGCGGGGGGGCCGAGTCCTACGAGCAGTACTTC.

This rearrangement joins TRBV15 to TRBJ1-2; D call uncertain. V was clipped by 0 bases and J by 5 bases, with 7 bases between them. The CDR3 sequence is 13 residues long. The germline CDR1 and CDR2 sequences are LNHNV and YYDKDF (reference sequence). The CDR3 coding sequence is TGTGCCACCAGCAGAGATATCCGGTATGGCTACACCTTC. It is translated as CATSRDIRYGYTF.